These 22 T cell receptor beta chains were sequenced from one sample in a study of T cell repertoires in cytomegalovirus infection. TCRdb reanalysed the reads using MiXCR and keeps one entry per CDR3 protein. The sample holds around 800,000 distinct CDR3 sequences, around a third seen once. Antigens of these TCRs are unknown. Here the sequenced sample was cultured CD8+ T cells from PBMCs, taken from culture after CMV antigen stimulation. Receptors were obtained from a human donor in good health (CMV status not recorded). Some clones in this sample may be carry-over from other donors' samples.

The genes are TRBV6-2 or TRBV6-3 and TRBJ1-2, with D unclear. The CDR3 runs 16 residues. The V end was cut by 0 bases, the J end by 2 bases, with 13 bases between. Germline assignment: CDR1 MNHEY and CDR2 SVGEGT. The CDR3 DNA reads TGTGCCAGCAGTTACTCGTCCGAGGACTCAAACTATGGCTACACCTTC. Amino acid sequence: CASSYSSEDSNYGYTF.

The sample holds a few counts of this clonotype. The chain couples TRBV7-9 to TRBJ2-3; 12 bases are a match to TRBD2. Trimming cost V 4 bases and J 2 bases; bases outside gene matches: 4. Germline V lookup: CDR1 SEHNR, CDR2 FQNEAQ (reference sequence). The CDR3 covers 16 residues. The CDR3 DNA is TGTGCCAGCAGCTCTAGCGGGGGGGCCGTCACAGATACGCAGTATTTT. The encoded protein is CASSSSGGAVTDTQYF.

V and J are TRBV4-1 and TRBJ2-1; perhaps TRBD1 as D (5 bases). Germline CDR1 and CDR2: MGHRA and YSYEKL. There are 13 residues in the CDR3. Trimming removed 0 bases at V and 10 bases at J, with 10 bases between. As DNA, the CDR3 is TGCGCCAGCAGCCAAGAAGGGGTCCAGGAGCAGTTCTTC. It yields the protein CASSQEGVQEQFF.

This sequence joins TRBV20-1 and TRBJ2-3, with 7 positions matching TRBD2. In germline, CDR1 is DFQATT, CDR2 SNEGSKA (reference sequence). The CDR3 covers 15 residues. J gave up 2 bases and V 6 bases, and 11 bases lay outside the gene matches. The CDR3 bases are TGCAGTGCCGATAGCACGGGGGGAAACACAGATACGCAGTATTTT. Its protein product is CSADSTGGNTDTQYF.

This clonotype was observed many times. The J gene is TRBJ2-7, the V gene TRBV7-8; TRBD2 matches at 7 bases. With 5 bases clipped from V and 5 bases from J, the junction kept 15 bases outside the gene matches. CDR1 is SGHVS and CDR2 is FQNEAQ in the germline V gene. CDR3 length: 16 residues. The chain's CDR3 is CASSAMPSGGGHEQYV. The CDR3 region has the DNA TGTGCCAGCAGCGCTATGCCTAGCGGAGGTGGTCACGAGCAGTACGTC.

There are a few counts of this clonotype. The CDR3 ends on some other residue instead of the conserved phenylalanine or tryptophan, so this is likely a read error. Because the CDR3's place on the DNA is in doubt, the DNA is left out and the CDR3 is given as listed by TCRdb. This chain uses TRBV6-6 with TRBJ2-5; TRBD2, the table's D call, lacks a check against the DNA. The CDR3 extends over 12 residues, inclusive of both ends. Germline assignment: CDR1 MNHNY and CDR2 SVGAGI (reference sequence). Here the CDR3 reads CASSYVGEDYLL.

This chain joins TRBV20-1 and TRBJ2-5; 10 nucleotides match TRBD2. This CDR3 has 15 amino acids. V lost 6 bases, J lost 4 bases, and 11 bases stayed unmatched. The germline CDR1 and CDR2 sequences are DFQATT and SNEGSKA (reference sequence). The CDR3, as DNA: TGCAGTGCCCCGATAAGGACTAGCGGAGGAGAGACCCAGTACTTC. Translated: CSAPIRTSGGETQYF.

This rearrangement joins TRBV7-2 to TRBJ1-1, with no clear D. CDR3 length: 13 residues. Germline assignment: CDR1 SGHTA and CDR2 FQGNSA. V gave up 5 bases and J gave up 4 bases, with 11 bases separating them. The CDR3 sequence is CASSPRPGTEAFF. Written as DNA, the CDR3 is TGTGCCAGCAGCCCGCGCCCGGGCACTGAAGCTTTCTTT.

The CDR3: CASSFGGAREQYF. CDR3 in DNA: TGTGCCAGCAGTTTTGGGGGGGCTCGGGAGCAGTACTTC. V is TRBV27 and J is TRBJ2-7; tentatively, D is TRBD2 (7 bases). Looked up from germline, CDR1 is MNHEY and CDR2 is SMNVEV (reference sequence). The length of the CDR3 is 13 residues. V lost 3 bases and J lost 7, with 13 bases in between.

The V and J genes are TRBV7-9 and TRBJ2-3; the D call may be TRBD1 or TRBD2 (5 bases each). Germline CDR1 is SEHNR and CDR2 is FQNEAQ (reference sequence). Trimming removed 2 bases at V and 1 base at J, with 13 bases between. The CDR3 sequence is 16 residues long. The chain's CDR3 is CASSLYVGDGTDTQYF. CDR3 bases: TGTGCCAGCAGCTTATATGTAGGGGACGGCACAGATACGCAGTATTTT.

This clonotype was observed many times. J is TRBJ2-7 and V is TRBV7-6, with 8 bases aligning to TRBD1. Losses at the gene ends were 5 bases for V and 2 bases for J; bases not matched to a gene: 8. Looked up from germline, CDR1 is SGHVS and CDR2 is FNYEAQ. CDR3 length: 15 residues. In DNA form, the CDR3 reads TGTGCCAGCAGCCCCACGGGACAGGCTACCTACGAGCAGTACTTC. Amino acid sequence: CASSPTGQATYEQYF.

There are many counts of this clonotype. The chain links TRBV6-1 to TRBJ1-4, with D uncertain. CDR1 and CDR2 (germline): MNHNS, SASEGT. Trimming took 7 bases from V and 8 from J, leaving 14 bases between them. The CDR3 is made up of 13 amino acids. The CDR3 DNA is TGTGCCAGCACTGGCTTCCCTCCCGAAAAACTGTTTTTT. Residues: CASTGFPPEKLFF.

This clonotype has a count of ten or more. The J gene is TRBJ1-5, the V gene TRBV6-1; possibly TRBD1 for D (5 bases). CDR3 size: 15 residues. Germline CDR1 and CDR2: MNHNS and SASEGT. V dropped 5 bases and J dropped 7 bases, with 18 bases sitting between them. The chain's CDR3 is CASSKEEGRGQPQHF. In DNA form, the CDR3 reads TGTGCCAGCAGTAAAGAAGAGGGGCGTGGGCAGCCCCAGCATTTT.

This chain uses TRBV10-3 with TRBJ2-2, with no clear D. Germline lookup yields CDR1 ENHRY and CDR2 SYGVKD. Trimming shortened V by 7 bases and J by 3 bases, and 9 bases separated the two germline ends. This CDR3 is 13 amino acids long. The CDR3 loop is CAIIAGDTGELFF. The CDR3 DNA sequence: TGTGCCATCATAGCTGGGGACACCGGGGAGCTGTTTTTT.

This clonotype was picked up a small number of times. V and J are TRBV2 and TRBJ2-5; a possible D gene is TRBD1 (5 bases). CDR1 and CDR2 from the germline V gene are SNHLY and FYNNEI. The CDR3 extends over 13 amino acids. Trimming took 7 bases from V and 5 from J, leaving 14 bases between them. This CDR3 is CASIGLQEETQYF. CDR3 sequence (DNA): TGTGCCAGCATCGGTTTACAGGAGGAGACCCAGTACTTC. The whole variable domain, remainder taken from reference TRBV2 and TRBJ2-5, is EPEVTQTPSHQVTQMGQEVILRCVPISNHLYFYWYRQILGQKVEFLVSFYNNEISEKSEIFDDQFSVERPDGSNFTLKIRSTKLEDSAMYFCASIGLQEETQYFGPGTRLLVL.

Concerning this clonotype: The junction departs from germline at one end; a sequencing error may be responsible. The CDR3 DNA sequence: TGTGCCAGCACTGAATCGGAGACTAGCGGGTACAATGAGCAGTTCTTC. Amino acids: CASTESETSGYNEQFF. The gene calls are TRBV2 and TRBJ2-1, with 10 positions matching TRBD2. Germline CDR1 reads SNHLY; CDR2 reads FYNNEI. The CDR3 is 16 residues long.

This clonotype was seen at least ten times. The J gene is TRBJ1-2, the V gene TRBV7-2; D is unresolved. The CDR3 sequence is 15 residues long. The germline V gene has CDR1 SGHTA and CDR2 FQGNSA. V lost 1 base, J lost 1 base, and 10 bases lay in between. As DNA, the CDR3 is TGTGCCAGCAGCTTAGAACACAGCAATAACTATGGCTACACCTTC. Encoded protein: CASSLEHSNNYGYTF.

This clonotype was recorded at least ten times. The chain is built from TRBV2 and TRBJ2-3, with D possibly matching TRBD1 (5 bases). The CDR3 sequence is 13 residues long. Trimming left V 10 bases short and J 1 base short, with 12 bases between. Germline V gene lookup returns CDR1 SNHLY and CDR2 FYNNEI. The CDR3 loop reads CATSDSGTDTQYF. The CDR3 nucleotides are TGTGCCACCTCTGACAGTGGCACAGATACGCAGTATTTT.

The V gene is TRBV4-1, the J gene TRBJ2-1; D may be TRBD1 (5 bases). The CDR3 extends over 11 amino acids. Trimming removed 8 bases at V and 10 bases at J, with 12 bases between. Germline V gene sequence: CDR1 MGHRA, CDR2 YSYEKL. The CDR3: CASSTQGEQFF. The CDR3 DNA reads as TGCGCCAGCTCAACGCAGGGCGAGCAGTTCTTC.

Note on this clonotype: Being one base from a much bigger clone, this may be a read error. The chain is built from TRBV7-2 and TRBJ2-1; the match to TRBD2 covers 7 bases. The CDR3 is 15 residues long. Germline values: CDR1 SGHTA, CDR2 FQGNSA. Losses at the gene ends were 5 bases for V and 6 bases for J; bases not matched to a gene: 10. CDR3 amino acids: CASSESGVAFNEQFF. Written as DNA, the CDR3 is TGTGCCAGCAGCGAAAGCGGGGTCGCATTCAATGAGCAGTTCTTC.

The sample holds a few counts of this clonotype. The chain employs TRBV19 and TRBJ1-5; D is possibly TRBD1 (6 bases). Trimming left V 6 bases short and J 7 bases short, with 16 bases between. Looked up from germline, CDR1 is LNHDA and CDR2 is SQIVND (reference sequence). The CDR3 extends over 14 amino acids. CDR3 amino acids: CASRLGTWIQPQHF. The CDR3 nucleotides read TGTGCCAGTAGGCTCGGGACATGGATCCAGCCCCAGCATTTT.

The V and J genes are TRBV7-9 and TRBJ2-1; 9 bases agree with TRBD2. The CDR3 length is 16 residues. Germline V gene sequence: CDR1 SEHNR, CDR2 FQNEAQ (reference sequence). V lost 6 bases, J lost 3 bases, and 9 bases stayed unmatched. CDR3 loop: CASSSAGGGFYNEQFF. The CDR3 DNA follows: TGTGCCAGCAGTTCAGCGGGGGGCGGGTTCTACAATGAGCAGTTCTTC.